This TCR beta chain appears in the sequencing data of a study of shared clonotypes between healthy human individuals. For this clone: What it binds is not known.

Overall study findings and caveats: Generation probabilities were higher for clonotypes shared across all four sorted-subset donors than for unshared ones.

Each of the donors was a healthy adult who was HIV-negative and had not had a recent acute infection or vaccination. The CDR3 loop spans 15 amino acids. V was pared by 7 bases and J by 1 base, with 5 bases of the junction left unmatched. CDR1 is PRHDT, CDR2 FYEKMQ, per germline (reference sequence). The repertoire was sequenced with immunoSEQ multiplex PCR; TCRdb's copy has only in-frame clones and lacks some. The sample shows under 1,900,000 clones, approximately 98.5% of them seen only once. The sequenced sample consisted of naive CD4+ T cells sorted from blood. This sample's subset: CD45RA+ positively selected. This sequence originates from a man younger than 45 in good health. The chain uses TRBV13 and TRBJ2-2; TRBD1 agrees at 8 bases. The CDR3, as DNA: TGTGCCAGCAAGCTTGGGACAGGGAACACCGGGGAGCTGTTTTTT. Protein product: CASKLGTGNTGELFF.